This T cell receptor (beta chain) is drawn from a study of PD-1 blockade in classical Hodgkin lymphoma. General study results and limits: Relapsed/refractory patients reportedly had lower baseline diversity than newly diagnosed patients. Sources of repertoire differences remain undefined, possibly disease activity or prior therapy. Complete responders' baseline diversity resembled that of newly diagnosed patients.

Patients all relapsed after autologous stem cell transplantation, and there was variation in brentuximab vedotin exposure. Best outcomes ranged across complete response, partial response and progressive disease. Only in-frame clones appear in the TCRdb table, and some are missing; sequencing was by immunoSEQ multiplex PCR. The data hold 29,000 or so clones, with approximately 70% observed a single time. In the case of this clone: The target antigen is unknown.

Trimming took 5 bases from V and 3 from J; bases not matched to a gene: 10. The CDR3 has 16 amino acids. Germline CDR1 and CDR2: SGHNT and YENEEA. This chain links TRBV11-3 with TRBJ2-3; 8 bases fit TRBD2. The source is a human donor with classical Hodgkin lymphoma. The sequenced sample was peripheral blood mononuclear cells (PBMCs), obtained before the second cycle of nivolumab. The CDR3 region has the DNA TGTGCCAGCAGCCCAAAACGGGGGGGCGAGACAGATACGCAGTATTTT. Protein: CASSPKRGGETDTQYF.